This TCR beta chain came from a study of blood T cells in healthy people across ages. Study at large: About one barcoded beta molecule per two T cells was the capture yield of template switching.

The CDR3 is 15 residues long. With 2 bases clipped from V and 8 bases from J, the junction kept 6 bases outside the gene matches. Germline CDR1 reads LGHNA; CDR2 reads YSLEER. For the second PCR, which ran for roughly 6 to 12 cycles, a sample-barcoded 5' primer and a J-beta primer mix were used. MiXCR was run by TCRdb on the 5' RACE reads, yielding one entry per CDR3 protein. The repertoire includes hundreds of thousands of distinct CDR3 sequences, 55% to 70% of them detected once, and over 20% sits in the top ten. Researchers isolated at least 6.5 million PBMCs per sample. This rearrangement joins TRBV4-3 to TRBJ2-7, with TRBD2 matching over 13 bases. Sequencing was done on a sample of blood. This TCR was sampled from a man aged 25 to 45 in good health. The CDR3 DNA sequence: TGCGCCAGCAGCCAATCCAGGACTAGCGGGAGTAAGCAGTACTTC. Its translation is CASSQSRTSGSKQYF.